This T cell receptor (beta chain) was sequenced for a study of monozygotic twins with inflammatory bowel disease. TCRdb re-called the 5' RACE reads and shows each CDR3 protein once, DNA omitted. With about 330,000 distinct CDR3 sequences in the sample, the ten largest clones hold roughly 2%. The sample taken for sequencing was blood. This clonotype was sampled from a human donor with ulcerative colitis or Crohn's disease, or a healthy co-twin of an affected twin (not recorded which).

The CDR3 region is CSATGGGYGYTF. The chain uses TRBV20-1 and TRBJ1-2; TCRdb lists TRBD1, though no DNA is available to test this call. CDR3 size: 12 residues. The germline V gene has CDR1 DFQATT and CDR2 SNEGSKA (reference sequence).